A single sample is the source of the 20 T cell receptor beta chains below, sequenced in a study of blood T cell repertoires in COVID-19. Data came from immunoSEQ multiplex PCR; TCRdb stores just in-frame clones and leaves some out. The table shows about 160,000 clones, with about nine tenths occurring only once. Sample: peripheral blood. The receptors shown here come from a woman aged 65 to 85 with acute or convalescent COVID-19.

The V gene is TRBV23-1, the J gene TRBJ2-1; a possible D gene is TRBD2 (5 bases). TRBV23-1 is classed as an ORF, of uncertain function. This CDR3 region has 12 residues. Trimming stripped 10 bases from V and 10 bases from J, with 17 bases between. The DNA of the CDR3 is TGCGCCAAAAAGGCCTACACGGGGGAGCAGTTCTTC. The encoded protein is CAKKAYTGEQFF.

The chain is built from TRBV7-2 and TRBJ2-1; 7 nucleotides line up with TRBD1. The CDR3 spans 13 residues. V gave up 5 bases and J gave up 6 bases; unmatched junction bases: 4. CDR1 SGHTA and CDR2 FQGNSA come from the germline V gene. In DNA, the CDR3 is TGTGCCAGCAGCATACAGGGGCTCAATGAGCAGTTCTTC. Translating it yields CASSIQGLNEQFF. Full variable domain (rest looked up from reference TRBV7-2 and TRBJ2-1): GAGVSQSPSNKVTEKGKDVELRCDPISGHTALYWYRQSLGQGLEFLIYFQGNSAPDKSGLPSDRFSAERTGGSVSTLTIQRTQQEDSAVYLCASSIQGLNEQFFGPGTRLTVL.

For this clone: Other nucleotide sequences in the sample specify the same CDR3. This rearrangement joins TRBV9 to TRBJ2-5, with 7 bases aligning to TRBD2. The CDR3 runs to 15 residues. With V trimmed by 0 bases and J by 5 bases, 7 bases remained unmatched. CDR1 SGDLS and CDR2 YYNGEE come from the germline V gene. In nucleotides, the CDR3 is TGTGCCAGCAGCGTAGCGGGGGGACTCAGGGAGACCCAGTACTTC. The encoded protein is CASSVAGGLRETQYF.

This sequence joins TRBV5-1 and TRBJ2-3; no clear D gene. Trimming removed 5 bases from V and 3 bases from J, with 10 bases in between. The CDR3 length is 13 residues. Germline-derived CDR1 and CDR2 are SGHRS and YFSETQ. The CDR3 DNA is TGCGCCAGCAGTTCACAGCCAACAGATACGCAGTATTTT. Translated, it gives CASSSQPTDTQYF.

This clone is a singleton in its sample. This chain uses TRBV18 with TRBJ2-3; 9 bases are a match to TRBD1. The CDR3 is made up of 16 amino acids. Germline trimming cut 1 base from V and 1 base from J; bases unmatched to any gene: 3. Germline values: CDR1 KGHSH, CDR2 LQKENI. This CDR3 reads CASSPRRDRGTDTQYF. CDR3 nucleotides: TGTGCCAGCTCACCACGGAGGGACAGGGGCACAGATACGCAGTATTTT.

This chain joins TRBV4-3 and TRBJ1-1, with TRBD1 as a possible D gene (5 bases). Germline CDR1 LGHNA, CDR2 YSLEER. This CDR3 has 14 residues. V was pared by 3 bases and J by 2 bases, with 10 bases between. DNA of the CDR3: TGCGCCAGCAGCCAGACCAGGGAAAACACTGAAGCTTTCTTT. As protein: CASSQTRENTEAFF.

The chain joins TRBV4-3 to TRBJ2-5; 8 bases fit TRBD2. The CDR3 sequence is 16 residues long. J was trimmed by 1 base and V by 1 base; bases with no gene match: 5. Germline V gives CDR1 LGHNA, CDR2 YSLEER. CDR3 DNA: TGCGCCAGCAGCCAAGTCTCGGGAGGGCCCCAAGAGACCCAGTACTTC. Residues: CASSQVSGGPQETQYF.

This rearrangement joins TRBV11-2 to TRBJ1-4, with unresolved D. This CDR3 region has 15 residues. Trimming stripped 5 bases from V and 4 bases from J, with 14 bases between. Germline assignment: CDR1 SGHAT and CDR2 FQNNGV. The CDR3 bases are TGTGCCAGCAGCCGATATGACTTGGGTAATGAAAAACTGTTTTTT. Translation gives CASSRYDLGNEKLFF. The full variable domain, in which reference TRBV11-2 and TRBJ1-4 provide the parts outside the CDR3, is EAGVAQSPRYKIIEKRQSVAFWCNPISGHATLYWYQQILGQGPKLLIQFQNNGVVDDSQLPKDRFSAERLKGVDSTLKIQPAKLEDSAVYLCASSRYDLGNEKLFFGSGTQLSVL.

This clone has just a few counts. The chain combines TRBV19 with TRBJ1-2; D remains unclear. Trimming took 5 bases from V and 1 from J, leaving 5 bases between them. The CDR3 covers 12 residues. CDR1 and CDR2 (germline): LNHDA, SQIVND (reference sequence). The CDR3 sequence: CASSASNYGYTF. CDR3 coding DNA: TGTGCCAGTAGTGCCAGTAACTATGGCTACACCTTC. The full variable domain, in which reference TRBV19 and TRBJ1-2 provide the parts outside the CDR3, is DGGITQSPKYLFRKEGQNVTLSCEQNLNHDAMYWYRQDPGQGLRLIYYSQIVNDFQKGDIAEGYSVSREKKESFPLTVTSAQKNPTAFYLCASSASNYGYTFGSGTRLTVV.

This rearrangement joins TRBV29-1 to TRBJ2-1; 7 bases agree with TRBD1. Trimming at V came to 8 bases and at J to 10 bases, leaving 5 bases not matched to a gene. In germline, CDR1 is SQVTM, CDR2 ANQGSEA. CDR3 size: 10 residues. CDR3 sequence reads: CSLWDSEQFF. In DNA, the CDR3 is TGCAGCCTTTGGGACAGCGAGCAGTTCTTC.

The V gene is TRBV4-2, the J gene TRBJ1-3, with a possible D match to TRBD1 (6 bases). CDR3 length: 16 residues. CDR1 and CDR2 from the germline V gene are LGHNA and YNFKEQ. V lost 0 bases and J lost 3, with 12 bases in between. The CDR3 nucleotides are TGTGCCAGCAGCCAAGATTGGGGGCCATATGGAAACACCATATATTTT. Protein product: CASSQDWGPYGNTIYF.

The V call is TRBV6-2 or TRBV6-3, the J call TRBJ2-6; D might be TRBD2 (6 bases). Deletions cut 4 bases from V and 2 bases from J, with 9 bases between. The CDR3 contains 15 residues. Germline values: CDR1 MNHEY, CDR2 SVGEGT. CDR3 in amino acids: CASSSGGAGANVLTF. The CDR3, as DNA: TGTGCCAGCAGTTCTGGAGGGGCTGGGGCCAACGTCCTGACTTTC.

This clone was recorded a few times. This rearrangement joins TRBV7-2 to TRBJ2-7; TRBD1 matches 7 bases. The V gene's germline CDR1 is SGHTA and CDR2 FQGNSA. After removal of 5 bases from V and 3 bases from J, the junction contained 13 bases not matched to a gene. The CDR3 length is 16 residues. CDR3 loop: CASSLGGRRPDYEQYF. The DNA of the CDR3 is TGTGCCAGCAGCCTAGGGGGCAGACGGCCCGACTACGAGCAGTACTTC.

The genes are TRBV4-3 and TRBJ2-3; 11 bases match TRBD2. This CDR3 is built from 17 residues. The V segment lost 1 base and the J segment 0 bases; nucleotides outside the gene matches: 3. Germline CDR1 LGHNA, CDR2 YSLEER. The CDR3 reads CASSQAGTSGSTDTQYF. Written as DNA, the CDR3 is TGCGCCAGCAGCCAAGCCGGGACTAGCGGTAGCACAGATACGCAGTATTTT.

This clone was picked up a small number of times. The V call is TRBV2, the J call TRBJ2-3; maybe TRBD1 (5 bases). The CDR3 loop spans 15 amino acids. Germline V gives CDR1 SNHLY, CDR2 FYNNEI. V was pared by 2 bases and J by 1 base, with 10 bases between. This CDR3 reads CASSEMGQRTDTQYF. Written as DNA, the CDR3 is TGTGCCAGCAGTGAAATGGGGCAGCGCACAGATACGCAGTATTTT.

The CDR3, as DNA: TGTGCCAGCACCCGGGGACTAGCGGGAGAGAATGAGCAGTTCTTC. It yields the protein CASTRGLAGENEQFF. The chain uses TRBV5-4 and TRBJ2-1; 14 positions match TRBD2. V lost 6 bases and J lost 7; bases outside the gene matches: 6. Germline V gene lookup returns CDR1 SGHNT and CDR2 YYREEE (reference sequence). The CDR3 contains 15 residues.

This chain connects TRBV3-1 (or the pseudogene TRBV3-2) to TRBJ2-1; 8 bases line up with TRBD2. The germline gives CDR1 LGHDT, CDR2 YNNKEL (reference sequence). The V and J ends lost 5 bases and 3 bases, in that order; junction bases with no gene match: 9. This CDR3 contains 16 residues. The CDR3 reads CASSAGGTGNYNEQFF. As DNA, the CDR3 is TGTGCCAGCAGCGCGGGAGGTACAGGGAACTACAATGAGCAGTTCTTC.

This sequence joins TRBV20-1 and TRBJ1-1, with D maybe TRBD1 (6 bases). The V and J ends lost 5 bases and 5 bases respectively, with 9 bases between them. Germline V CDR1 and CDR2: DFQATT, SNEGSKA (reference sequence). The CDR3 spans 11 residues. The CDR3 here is CSAFQGTEAFF. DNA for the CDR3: TGCAGTGCTTTCCAGGGGACTGAAGCTTTCTTT.

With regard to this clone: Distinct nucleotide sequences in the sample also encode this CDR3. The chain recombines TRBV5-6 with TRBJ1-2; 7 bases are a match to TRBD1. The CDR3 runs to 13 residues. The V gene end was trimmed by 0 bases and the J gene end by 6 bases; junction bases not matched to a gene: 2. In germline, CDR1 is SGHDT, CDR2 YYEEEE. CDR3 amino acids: CASSLGQGDGYTF. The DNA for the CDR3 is TGTGCCAGCAGCTTGGGACAGGGAGATGGCTACACCTTC. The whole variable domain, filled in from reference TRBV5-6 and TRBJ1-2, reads DAGVTQSPTHLIKTRGQQVTLRCSPKSGHDTVSWYQQALGQGPQFIFQYYEEEERQRGNFPDRFSGHQFPNYSSELNVNALLLGDSALYLCASSLGQGDGYTFGSGTRLTVV.

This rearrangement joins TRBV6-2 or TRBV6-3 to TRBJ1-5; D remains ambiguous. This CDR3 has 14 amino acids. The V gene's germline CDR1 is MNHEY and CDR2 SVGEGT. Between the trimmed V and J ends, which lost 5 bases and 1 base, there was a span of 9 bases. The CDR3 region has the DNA TGTGCCAGCAGTGTAGGAGAGAGCAATCAGCCCCAGCATTTT. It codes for CASSVGESNQPQHF.